This note documents a single T cell receptor (beta chain) sequence. Between the trimmed V and J ends, which lost 4 bases and 7 bases, there was a span of 18 bases. There are 15 residues in the CDR3. Germline CDR1 is SGHTS and CDR2 is YDEGEE. The PCR ran on 60 Vbeta and 13 Jbeta primers. Authors' methods: About 9.9 million shared chains were among 65 million to 85 million unique TCR beta chains counted in a later analysis. The assay was immunoSEQ multiplex PCR, and TCRdb's table has in-frame clones only and misses some. D and trimming were read from the DNA, whereas the V and J calls and clone size are those reported in that table. This sample's table has about 82,000 clones. These data belong to a study of cytomegalovirus exposure and HLA in healthy donors.

The gene calls are TRBV5-8 and TRBJ1-5; D is possibly TRBD1 (5 bases). The sequenced sample consisted of PBMCs. This clonotype was sampled from a woman in her thirties in good health and CMV-seronegative. CDR3 sequence (DNA): TGTGCCAGCAGCCAAGGGTGGGCAGGGCGACAGCCCCAGCATTTT. It encodes CASSQGWAGRQPQHF.